A selection of T cell receptor beta chains follows, all from one sample in a study of regulatory T cells in long-lasting Graves disease. In TCRdb, the multiplex PCR reads were re-called with MiXCR into one record per CDR3 protein. Of some 560,000 distinct CDR3 sequences detected, around 15% appear once; the ten largest clones hold more than 20%. This sample was also put to use in a study of T cells in Graves' hyperthyroidism and ophthalmopathy.

The specimen was peripheral blood mononuclear cells (PBMCs), collected at new diagnosis, from a patient treated with antithyroid drugs. The receptors come from a woman aged 35-65 years with Graves disease. Each CDR3 is given with its conserved first and last residue. A D gene is named only where the DNA matches it firmly. Some rows mark clone size as missing; the rest say once, few, many or name a class of expanded clone.

V	size	D	J	DNA	CDR3
TRBV12-3/TRBV12-4	few	.	TRBJ1-1	TGTGCCAGCAGTGGTTGGGGCAGGCGACTTTATGAAGCTTTCTTT	CASSGWGRRLYEAFF
TRBV11-2	many	TRBD1	TRBJ2-7	TGTGCCAGCAGCCAGGATCGTACAGGGGCCCACGAGCAGTACTTC	CASSQDRTGAHEQYF
TRBV20-1	.	TRBD1	TRBJ1-2	TGCAGTGCTAAGCCCGCCAGGGGGAGGTATGGCTACACCTTC	CSAKPARGRYGYTF
TRBV7-9	many	.	TRBJ1-1	TGTGCCAGCAGCTTAATGGCAGGTAACACTGAAGCTTTCTTT	CASSLMAGNTEAFF
TRBV7-9	.	.	TRBJ1-1	TGTGCCAGCAGCCGACAACAGGGTAACACTGAAGCTTTCTTT	CASSRQQGNTEAFF
TRBV12-3/TRBV12-4	.	TRBD2	TRBJ2-7	TGTGCCAGCAGCTCCGGGGGGGGGGTCTCGGACGAGCAGTACTTC	CASSSGGGVSDEQYF
TRBV29-1	few	.	TRBJ2-1	TGCAGCGTGGAGAGACAGGACTCCTACAATGAGCAGTTCTTC	CSVERQDSYNEQFF
TRBV29-1	.	TRBD1	TRBJ1-3	TGCAGCGTTGGACAGGGTGGAAACACCATATATTTT	CSVGQGGNTIYF
TRBV30	many	.	TRBJ2-1	TGTGCCTGGAGTGGCTCCGACAGCCTTTACCTTAATGAGCAGTTCTTC	CAWSGSDSLYLNEQFF
TRBV12-5	few	TRBD1	TRBJ1-6	TGTGCTAGTGGTTTGGGACAGGGTAATTCACCCCTCCACTTT	CASGLGQGNSPLHF
TRBV12-3/TRBV12-4	.	.	TRBJ1-5	TGTGCCAGCAGTTTCGGGGGAGGGAGCAATCGGCCCCAGCATTTT	CASSFGGGSNRPQHF
TRBV5-1	few	TRBD2	TRBJ2-1	TGCGCCAGCAGCTTGGGGCCTAGCGGGGTTCGAAATGAGCAGTTCTTC	CASSLGPSGVRNEQFF
TRBV18	.	TRBD1	TRBJ1-1	TGTGCCAGCTCACCACGGATCCAGGACAGGGGGTCCATGAACACTGAAGCTTTCTTT	CASSPRIQDRGSMNTEAFF
TRBV20-1	many	.	TRBJ2-1	TGCAGTACTAGAGAGCTTCTAGGTCCTGATGAGCAGTTCTTC	CSTRELLGPDEQFF
TRBV5-4	many	.	TRBJ1-1	TGTGCCAGCTCACCAGGGACATCTAACACTGAAGCTTTCTTT	CASSPGTSNTEAFF
TRBV12-3/TRBV12-4	.	TRBD1	TRBJ1-1	TGTGCCAGCAGTCCTGCCAGGGGGCAGGGCACTGAAGCTTTCTTT	CASSPARGQGTEAFF
TRBV5-8	few	.	TRBJ2-6	TGTGCCAGCAGCTTTCCCTGGTCCTCTGGGGCCAACGTCCTGACTTTC	CASSFPWSSGANVLTF
TRBV28	many	TRBD1	TRBJ2-3	TGTGCCACCGGCCAATGGGACAGTAGCACAGATACGCAGTATTTT	CATGQWDSSTDTQYF
TRBV7-3	few	.	TRBJ2-1	TGTGCCAGCAGCTCGGACTATTACAATGAGCAGTTCTTC	CASSSDYYNEQFF
TRBV5-1	.	.	TRBJ2-7	TGCGCCAGCAGCTTCGCGGCCAGTCCCGGGGAGCAGTACTTC	CASSFAASPGEQYF
TRBV3-1	many	.	TRBJ1-2	TGTGCCAGCAGCCTTCAGGGAACCGGGTGCACCTTC	CASSLQGTGCTF
TRBV2	few	.	TRBJ1-6	TGTGCCAGCAGTTGGGGGTTACTTAATTCACCCCTCCACTTT	CASSWGLLNSPLHF
TRBV12-3/TRBV12-4	few	.	TRBJ1-2	TGTGCCAGCAGCGAGACGAATACGGGCTATGGCTACACCTTC	CASSETNTGYGYTF
TRBV6-2/TRBV6-3	few	.	TRBJ1-6	TGTGCCAGCAAGGAGTGGAATAATTCACCCCTCCACTTT	CASKEWNNSPLHF
TRBV7-3	few	TRBD1	TRBJ2-4	TGTGCCAGCAGCTCCCTTGACAGGGCCCCCAAAAACATTCAGTGCTTC	CASSSLDRAPKNIQCF
TRBV7-2	many	TRBD1	TRBJ1-6	TGTGCCAGCAGCTCACCGGGACAGGGTAATTCACCCCTCCACTTT	CASSSPGQGNSPLHF
TRBV5-6	many	TRBD2	TRBJ2-3	TGTGCCAGCAGCTTGCGGGGGGGTCTCCCAGATACGCAGTATTTT	CASSLRGGLPDTQYF